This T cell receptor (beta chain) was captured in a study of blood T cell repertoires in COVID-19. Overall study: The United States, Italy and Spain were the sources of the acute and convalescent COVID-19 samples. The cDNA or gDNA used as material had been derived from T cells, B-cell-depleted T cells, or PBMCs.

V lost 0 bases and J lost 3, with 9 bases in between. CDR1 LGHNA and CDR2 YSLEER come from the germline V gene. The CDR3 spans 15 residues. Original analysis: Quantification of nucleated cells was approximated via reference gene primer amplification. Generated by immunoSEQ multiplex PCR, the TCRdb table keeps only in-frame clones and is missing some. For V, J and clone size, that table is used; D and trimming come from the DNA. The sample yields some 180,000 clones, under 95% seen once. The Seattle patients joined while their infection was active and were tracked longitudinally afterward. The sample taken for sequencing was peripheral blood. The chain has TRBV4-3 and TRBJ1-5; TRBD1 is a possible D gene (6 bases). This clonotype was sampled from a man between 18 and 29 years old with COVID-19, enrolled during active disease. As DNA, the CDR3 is TGCGCCAGCAGCCAAGATGGGGGCCTCAATCAGCCCCAGCATTTT. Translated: CASSQDGGLNQPQHF.